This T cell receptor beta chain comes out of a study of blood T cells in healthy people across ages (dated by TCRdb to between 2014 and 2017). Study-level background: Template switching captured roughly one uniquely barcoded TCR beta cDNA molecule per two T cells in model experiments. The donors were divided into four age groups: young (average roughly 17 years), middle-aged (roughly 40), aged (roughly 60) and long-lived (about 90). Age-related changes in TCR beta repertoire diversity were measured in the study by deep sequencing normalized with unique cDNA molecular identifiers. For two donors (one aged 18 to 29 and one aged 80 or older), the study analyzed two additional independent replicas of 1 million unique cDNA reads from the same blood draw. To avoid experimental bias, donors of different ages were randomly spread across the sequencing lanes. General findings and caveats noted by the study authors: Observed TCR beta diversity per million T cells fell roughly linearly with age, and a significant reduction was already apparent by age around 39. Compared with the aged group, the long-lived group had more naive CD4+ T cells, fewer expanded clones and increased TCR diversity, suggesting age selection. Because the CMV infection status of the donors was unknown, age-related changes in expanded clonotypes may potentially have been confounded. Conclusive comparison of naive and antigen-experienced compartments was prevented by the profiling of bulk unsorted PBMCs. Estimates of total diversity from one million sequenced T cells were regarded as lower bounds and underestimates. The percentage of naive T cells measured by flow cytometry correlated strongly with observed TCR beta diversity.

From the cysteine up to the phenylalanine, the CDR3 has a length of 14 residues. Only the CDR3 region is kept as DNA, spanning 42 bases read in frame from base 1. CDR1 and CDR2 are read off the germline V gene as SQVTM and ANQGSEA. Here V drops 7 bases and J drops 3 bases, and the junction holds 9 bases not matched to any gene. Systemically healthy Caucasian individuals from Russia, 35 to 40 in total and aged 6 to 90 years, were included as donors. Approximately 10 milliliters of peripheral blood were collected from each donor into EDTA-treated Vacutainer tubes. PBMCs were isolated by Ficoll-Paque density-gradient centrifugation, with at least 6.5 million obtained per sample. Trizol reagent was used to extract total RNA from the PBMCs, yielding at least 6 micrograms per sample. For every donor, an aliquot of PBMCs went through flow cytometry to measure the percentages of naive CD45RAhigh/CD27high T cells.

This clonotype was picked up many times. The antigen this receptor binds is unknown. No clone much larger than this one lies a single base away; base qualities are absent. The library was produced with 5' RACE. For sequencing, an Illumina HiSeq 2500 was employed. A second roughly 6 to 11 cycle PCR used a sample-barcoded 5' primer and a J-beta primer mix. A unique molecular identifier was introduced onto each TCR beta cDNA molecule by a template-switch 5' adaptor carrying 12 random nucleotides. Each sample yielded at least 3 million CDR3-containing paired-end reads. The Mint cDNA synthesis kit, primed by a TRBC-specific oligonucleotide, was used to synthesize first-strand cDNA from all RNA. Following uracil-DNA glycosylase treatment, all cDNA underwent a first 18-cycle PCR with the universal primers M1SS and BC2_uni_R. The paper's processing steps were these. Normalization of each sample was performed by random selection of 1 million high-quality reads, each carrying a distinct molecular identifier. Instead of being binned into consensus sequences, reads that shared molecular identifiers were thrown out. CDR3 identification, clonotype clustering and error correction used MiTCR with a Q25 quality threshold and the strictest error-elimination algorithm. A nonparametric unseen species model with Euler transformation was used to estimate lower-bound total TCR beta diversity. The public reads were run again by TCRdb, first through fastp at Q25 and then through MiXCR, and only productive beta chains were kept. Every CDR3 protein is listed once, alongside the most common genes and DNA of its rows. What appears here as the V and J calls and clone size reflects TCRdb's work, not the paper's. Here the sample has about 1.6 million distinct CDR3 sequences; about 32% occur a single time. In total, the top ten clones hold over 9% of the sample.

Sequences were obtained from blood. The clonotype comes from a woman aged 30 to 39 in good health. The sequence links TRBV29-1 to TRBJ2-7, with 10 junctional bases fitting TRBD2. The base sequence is TGCAGCGCTATACTAGCGGGAAATTACTACGAGCAGTACTTC. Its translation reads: CSAILAGNYYEQYF.